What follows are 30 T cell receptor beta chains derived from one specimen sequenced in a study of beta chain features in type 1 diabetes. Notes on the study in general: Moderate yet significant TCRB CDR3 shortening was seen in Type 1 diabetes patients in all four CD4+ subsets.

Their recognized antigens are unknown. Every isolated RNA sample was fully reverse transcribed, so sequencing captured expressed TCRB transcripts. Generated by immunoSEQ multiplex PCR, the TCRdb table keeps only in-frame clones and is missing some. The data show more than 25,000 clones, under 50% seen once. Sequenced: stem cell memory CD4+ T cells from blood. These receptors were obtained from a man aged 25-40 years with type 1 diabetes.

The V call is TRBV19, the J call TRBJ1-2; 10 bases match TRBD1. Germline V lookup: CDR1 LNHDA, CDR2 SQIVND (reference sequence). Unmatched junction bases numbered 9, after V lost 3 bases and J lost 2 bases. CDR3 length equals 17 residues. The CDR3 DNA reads TGTGCCAGTAGTATCCTACGCGGGACAGGGGAGAACTATGGCTACACCTTC. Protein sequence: CASSILRGTGENYGYTF.

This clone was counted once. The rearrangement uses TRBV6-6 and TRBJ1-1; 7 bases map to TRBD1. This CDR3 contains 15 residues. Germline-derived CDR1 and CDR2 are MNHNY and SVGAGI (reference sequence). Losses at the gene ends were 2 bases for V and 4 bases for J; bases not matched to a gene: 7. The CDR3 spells CASSYPSGTATEAFF. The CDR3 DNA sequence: TGTGCCAGCAGTTACCCTTCTGGGACAGCCACTGAAGCTTTCTTT.

The CDR3 nucleotides are TGTGCCAGCAGCCAGGGGACTAGCGGGGGGGGTCGTCGTGAGCAGTTCTTC. Translation gives CASSQGTSGGGRREQFF. This chain connects TRBV5-4 to TRBJ2-1; 16 bases align to TRBD2. Per germline, CDR1 SGHNT and CDR2 YYREEE (reference sequence). The junction had 10 bases not matched to a gene; V was cut back by 4 bases and J by 9 bases. The CDR3 sequence is 17 residues long.

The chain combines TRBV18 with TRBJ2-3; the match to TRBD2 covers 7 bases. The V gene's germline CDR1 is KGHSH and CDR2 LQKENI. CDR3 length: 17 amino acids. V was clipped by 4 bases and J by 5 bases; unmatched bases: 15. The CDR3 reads CASSLTGLAEGLDTQYF. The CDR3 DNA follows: TGTGCCAGCTCACTCACCGGGCTAGCGGAAGGTTTAGATACGCAGTATTTT.

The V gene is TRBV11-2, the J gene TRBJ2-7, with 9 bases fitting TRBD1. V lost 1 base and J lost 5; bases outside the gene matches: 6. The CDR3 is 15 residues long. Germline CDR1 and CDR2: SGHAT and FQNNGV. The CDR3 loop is CASSLAPDRGNEQYF. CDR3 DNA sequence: TGTGCCAGCAGCTTAGCCCCGGACAGGGGTAACGAGCAGTACTTC.

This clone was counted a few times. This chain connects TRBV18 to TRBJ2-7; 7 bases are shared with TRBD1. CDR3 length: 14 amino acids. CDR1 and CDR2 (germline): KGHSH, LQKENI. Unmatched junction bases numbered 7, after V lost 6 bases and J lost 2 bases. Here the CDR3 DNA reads TGTGCCAGCTCCCCGCCCGGGACAGCCTACGAGCAGTACTTC. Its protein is CASSPPGTAYEQYF.

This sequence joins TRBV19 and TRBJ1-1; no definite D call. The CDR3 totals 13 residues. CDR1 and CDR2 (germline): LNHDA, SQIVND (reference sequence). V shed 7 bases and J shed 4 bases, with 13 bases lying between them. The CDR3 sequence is CASILAGSTEAFF. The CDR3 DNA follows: TGTGCCAGTATCCTCGCGGGGAGCACTGAAGCTTTCTTT.

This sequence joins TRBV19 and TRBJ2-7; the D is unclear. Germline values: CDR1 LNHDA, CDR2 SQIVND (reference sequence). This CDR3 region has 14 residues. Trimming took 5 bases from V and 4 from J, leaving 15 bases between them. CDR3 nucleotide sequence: TGTGCCAGTAGTGCAGTCGTATCCTCTTACGAGCAGTACTTC. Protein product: CASSAVVSSYEQYF.

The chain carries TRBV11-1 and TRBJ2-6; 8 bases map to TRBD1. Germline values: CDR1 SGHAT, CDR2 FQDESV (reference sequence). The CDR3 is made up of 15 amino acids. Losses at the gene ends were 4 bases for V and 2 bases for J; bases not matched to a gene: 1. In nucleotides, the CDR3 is TGTGCCAGCAGCTCGGACAGGGCTGGGGCCAACGTCCTGACTTTC. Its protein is CASSSDRAGANVLTF. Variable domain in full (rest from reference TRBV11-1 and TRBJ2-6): EAEVAQSPRYKITEKSQAVAFWCDPISGHATLYWYRQILGQGPELLVQFQDESVVDDSQLPKDRFSAERLKGVDSTLKIQPAELGDSAMYLCASSSDRAGANVLTFGAGSRLTVL.

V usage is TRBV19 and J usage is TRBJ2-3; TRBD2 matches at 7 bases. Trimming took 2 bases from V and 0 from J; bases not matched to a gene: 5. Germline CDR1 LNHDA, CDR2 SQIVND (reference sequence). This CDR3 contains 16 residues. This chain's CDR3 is CASSISVGGSTDTQYF. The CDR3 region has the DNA TGTGCCAGTAGTATATCGGTGGGGGGGAGCACAGATACGCAGTATTTT.

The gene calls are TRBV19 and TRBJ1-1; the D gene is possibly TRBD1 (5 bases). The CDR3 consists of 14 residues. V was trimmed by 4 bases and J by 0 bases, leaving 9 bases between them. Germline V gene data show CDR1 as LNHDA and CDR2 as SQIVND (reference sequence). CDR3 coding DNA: TGTGCCAGTAGTACCGACAGAATGAACACTGAAGCTTTCTTT. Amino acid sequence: CASSTDRMNTEAFF. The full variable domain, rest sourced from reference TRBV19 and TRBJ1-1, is DGGITQSPKYLFRKEGQNVTLSCEQNLNHDAMYWYRQDPGQGLRLIYYSQIVNDFQKGDIAEGYSVSREKKESFPLTVTSAQKNPTAFYLCASSTDRMNTEAFFGQGTRLTVV.

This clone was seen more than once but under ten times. The CDR3 spells CASSISGTGNGQPQHF. The CDR3 DNA sequence: TGTGCCAGCTCCATATCCGGGACAGGGAACGGTCAGCCCCAGCATTTT. The chain has TRBV18 and TRBJ1-5; 9 bases align to TRBD1. The V gene's germline CDR1 is KGHSH and CDR2 LQKENI. The CDR3 sequence is 16 residues long. V dropped 6 bases and J dropped 6; count of bases not matched to a gene: 12.

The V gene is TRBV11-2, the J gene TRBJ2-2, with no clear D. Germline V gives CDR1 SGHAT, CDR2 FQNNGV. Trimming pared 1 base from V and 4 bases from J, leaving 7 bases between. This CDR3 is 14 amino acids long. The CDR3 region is CASSLVEFTGELFF. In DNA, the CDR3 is TGTGCCAGCAGCTTAGTAGAGTTCACCGGGGAGCTGTTTTTT.

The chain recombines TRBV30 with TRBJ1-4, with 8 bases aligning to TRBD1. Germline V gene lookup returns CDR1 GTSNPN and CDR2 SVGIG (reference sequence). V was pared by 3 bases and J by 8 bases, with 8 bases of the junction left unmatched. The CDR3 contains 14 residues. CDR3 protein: CAWSPGQGGEKLFF. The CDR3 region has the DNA TGTGCCTGGAGCCCTGGACAGGGCGGAGAAAAACTGTTTTTT.

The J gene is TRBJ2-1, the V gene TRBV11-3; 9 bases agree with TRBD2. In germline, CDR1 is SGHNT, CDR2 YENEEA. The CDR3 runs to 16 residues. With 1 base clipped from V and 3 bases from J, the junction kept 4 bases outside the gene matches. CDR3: CASSLGGGAGYNEQFF. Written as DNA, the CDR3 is TGTGCCAGCAGCTTAGGCGGGGGGGCGGGCTACAATGAGCAGTTCTTC.

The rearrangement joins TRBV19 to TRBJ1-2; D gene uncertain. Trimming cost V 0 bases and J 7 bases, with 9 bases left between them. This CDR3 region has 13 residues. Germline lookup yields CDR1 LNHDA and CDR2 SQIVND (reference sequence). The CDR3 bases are TGTGCCAGTAGTATAGAGGCGAGGAGTGGCTACACCTTC. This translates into CASSIEARSGYTF.

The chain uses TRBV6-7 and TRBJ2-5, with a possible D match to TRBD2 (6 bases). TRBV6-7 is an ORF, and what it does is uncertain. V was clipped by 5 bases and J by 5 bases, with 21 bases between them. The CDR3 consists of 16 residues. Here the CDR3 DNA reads TGTGCCAGCAGTGAATCTAGCGAAGGTAGCAAGGAGACCCAGTACTTC. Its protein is CASSESSEGSKETQYF.

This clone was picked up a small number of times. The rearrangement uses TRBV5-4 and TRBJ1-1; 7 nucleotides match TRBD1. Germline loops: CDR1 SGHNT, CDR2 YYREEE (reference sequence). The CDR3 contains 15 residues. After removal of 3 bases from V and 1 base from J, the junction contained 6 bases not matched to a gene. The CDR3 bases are TGTGCCAGCAGCTCCCAGGGGGGAGGGAACACTGAAGCTTTCTTT. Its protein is CASSSQGGGNTEAFF.

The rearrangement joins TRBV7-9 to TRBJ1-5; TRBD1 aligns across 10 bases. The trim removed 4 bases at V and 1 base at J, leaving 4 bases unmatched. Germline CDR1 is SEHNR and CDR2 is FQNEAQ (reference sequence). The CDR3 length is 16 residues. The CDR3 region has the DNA TGTGCCAGCAGCTCCGGGACAGGGGTGAGCAATCAGCCCCAGCATTTT. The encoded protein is CASSSGTGVSNQPQHF. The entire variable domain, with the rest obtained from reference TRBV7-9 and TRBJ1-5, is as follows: DTGVSQNPRHKITKRGQNVTFRCDPISEHNRLYWYRQTLGQGPEFLTYFQNEAQLEKSRLLSDRFSAERPKGSFSTLEIQRTEQGDSAMYLCASSSGTGVSNQPQHFGDGTRLSIL.

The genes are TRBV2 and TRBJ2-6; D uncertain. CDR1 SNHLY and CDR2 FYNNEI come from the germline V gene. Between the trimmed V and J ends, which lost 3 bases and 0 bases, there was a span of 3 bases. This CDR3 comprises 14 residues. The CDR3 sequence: CASSDYSGANVLTF. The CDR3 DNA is TGTGCCAGCAGTGACTACTCTGGGGCCAACGTCCTGACTTTC.

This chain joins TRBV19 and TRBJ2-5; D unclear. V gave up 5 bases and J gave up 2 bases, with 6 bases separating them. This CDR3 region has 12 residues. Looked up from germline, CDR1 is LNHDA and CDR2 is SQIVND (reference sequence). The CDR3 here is CASSFGQETQYF. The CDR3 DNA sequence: TGTGCCAGTAGTTTCGGGCAAGAGACCCAGTACTTC.

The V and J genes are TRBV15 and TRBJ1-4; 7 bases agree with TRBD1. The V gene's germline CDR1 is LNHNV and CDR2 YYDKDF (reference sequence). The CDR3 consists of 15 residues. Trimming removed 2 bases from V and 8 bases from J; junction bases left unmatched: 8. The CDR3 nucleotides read TGTGCCACCAGCAGATCCGACAGGGTCTGGGAAAAACTGTTTTTT. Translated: CATSRSDRVWEKLFF.

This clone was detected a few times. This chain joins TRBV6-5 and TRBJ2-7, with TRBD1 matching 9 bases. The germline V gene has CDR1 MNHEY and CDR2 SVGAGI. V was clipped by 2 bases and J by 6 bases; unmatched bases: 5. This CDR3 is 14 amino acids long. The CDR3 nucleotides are TGTGCCAGCAGTTACGCACAGGGGGCTCTCGAGCAGTACTTC. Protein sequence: CASSYAQGALEQYF.

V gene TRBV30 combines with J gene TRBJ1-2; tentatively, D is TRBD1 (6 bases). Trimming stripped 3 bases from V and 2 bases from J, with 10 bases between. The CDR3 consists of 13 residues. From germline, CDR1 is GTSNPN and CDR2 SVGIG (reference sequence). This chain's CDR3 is CAWRTGTNYGYTF. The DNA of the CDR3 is TGTGCCTGGAGAACCGGGACAAACTATGGCTACACCTTC.

Here the CDR3 reads CASSRDRGRHEQFF. CDR3 bases: TGTGCCAGCAGCCGGGACAGGGGACGACATGAGCAGTTCTTC. The chain joins TRBV2 to TRBJ2-1; 10 positions agree with TRBD1. The germline V gene encodes CDR1 SNHLY and CDR2 FYNNEI. CDR3 length: 14 residues. Trimming at V came to 6 bases and at J to 8 bases, leaving 7 bases not matched to a gene. Drawing the rest from reference TRBV2 and TRBJ2-1, the complete variable domain is EPEVTQTPSHQVTQMGQEVILRCVPISNHLYFYWYRQILGQKVEFLVSFYNNEISEKSEIFDDQFSVERPDGSNFTLKIRSTKLEDSAMYFCASSRDRGRHEQFFGPGTRLTVL.

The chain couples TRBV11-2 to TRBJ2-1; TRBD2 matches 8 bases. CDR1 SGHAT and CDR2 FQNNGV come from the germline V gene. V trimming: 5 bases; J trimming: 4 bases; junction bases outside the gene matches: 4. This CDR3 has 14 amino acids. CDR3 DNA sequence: TGTGCCAGCAGCCCGCGGGGGGTTTACAATGAGCAGTTCTTC. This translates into CASSPRGVYNEQFF. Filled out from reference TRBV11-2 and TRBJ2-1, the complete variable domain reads EAGVAQSPRYKIIEKRQSVAFWCNPISGHATLYWYQQILGQGPKLLIQFQNNGVVDDSQLPKDRFSAERLKGVDSTLKIQPAKLEDSAVYLCASSPRGVYNEQFFGPGTRLTVL.

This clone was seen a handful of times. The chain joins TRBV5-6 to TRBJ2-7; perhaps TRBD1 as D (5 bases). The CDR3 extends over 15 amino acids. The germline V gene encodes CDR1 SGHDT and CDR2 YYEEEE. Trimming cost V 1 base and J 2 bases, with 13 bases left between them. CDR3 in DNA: TGTGCCAGCAGCTTGTTTCAGGGTATCGCCTACGAGCAGTACTTC. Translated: CASSLFQGIAYEQYF.

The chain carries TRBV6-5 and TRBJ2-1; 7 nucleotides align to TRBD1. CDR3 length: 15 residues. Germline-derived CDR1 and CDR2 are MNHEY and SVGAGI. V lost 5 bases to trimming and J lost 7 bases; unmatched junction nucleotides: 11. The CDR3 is CASSPRAGGRNEQFF. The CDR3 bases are TGTGCCAGCAGTCCTCGGGCAGGGGGAAGAAATGAGCAGTTCTTC.

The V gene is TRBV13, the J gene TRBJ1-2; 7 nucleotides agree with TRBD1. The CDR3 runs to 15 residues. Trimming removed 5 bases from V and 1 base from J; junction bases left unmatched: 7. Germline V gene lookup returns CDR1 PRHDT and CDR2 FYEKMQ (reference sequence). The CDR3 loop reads CASSPGTVDNYGYTF. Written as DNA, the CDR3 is TGTGCCAGCAGCCCGGGGACAGTCGATAACTATGGCTACACCTTC.

The CDR3 bases are TGTGCCAGCAGCAAAGACGGGCAGGGGGGTGAGCAGTTCTTC. It codes for CASSKDGQGGEQFF. V usage is TRBV21-1 and J usage is TRBJ2-1; the table assigns TRBD1, which was not confirmed against the DNA. TRBV21-1 has pseudogene status. The CDR3 has 14 residues.